The T cell receptor (beta chain) under discussion was sequenced for a study of early T cells in non-severe SARS-CoV-2 infection. On the study more broadly: The chains were unpaired, and the sequenced material was bulk RNA from unsorted whole blood.

Study-wide results and limits: Using VDJdb, the matching emphasized anti-spike CD8 responses while missing private and CD4 specificities.

This clonotype has at least ten counts. Its target is unknown. Individual cDNA molecules were tagged with unique molecular identifiers, the study reported. TCRdb re-called the 5' RACE reads with MiXCR, one entry per CDR3 protein. The sample has tens of thousands of distinct CDR3 sequences; about 10% are singletons. Sequenced material: whole blood. The receptor comes from an adult who was a healthcare worker with PCR-confirmed SARS-CoV-2 infection or an uninfected control (not recorded which).

The DNA for the CDR3 is TGTGCCAGCAGCTTAGTAGTGGGGACAGATACGCAGTATTTT. It specifies CASSLVVGTDTQYF. The genes are TRBV7-9 and TRBJ2-3; D is ambiguous. The length of the CDR3 is 14 residues. The germline V and J ends were trimmed by 1 base and 3 bases, with 8 bases remaining between them. CDR1 is SEHNR, CDR2 FQNEAQ, per germline (reference sequence).